The 7 T cell receptor beta chains below were found in one sample sequenced in a study of CD4 T cells in relation to SARS-CoV-2 and coronaviruses (dated by TCRdb to about 2021). Receptor amplification or capture employed the immunoSEQ multiplex PCR assay. Not all clones reach the TCRdb copy of this immuneACCESS table, which keeps in-frame sequences only. Checked studies attribute under half of the gap to unresolved V genes and leave the rest unexplained. Recorded for this sample are about 38,000 clones; 88% of them occurred a single time. Of the sample, 9.2% falls within the top ten clones. The source material was memory CD4+ T cells from PBMCs. This specimen's cell subset or site label, interpreted: memory (non-naive) CD4+ T cells. The source is an adult with COVID-19.

The table lists this clone with a few counts. V usage is TRBV4-1 and J usage is TRBJ2-5; the match to TRBD2 covers 8 bases. Germline V gene sequence: CDR1 MGHRA, CDR2 YSYEKL. The CDR3 runs 14 residues. J lost 1 base, V lost 4 bases, and 2 bases had no gene match. The CDR3 nucleotides are TGCGCCAGCAGCCTAAGCGGGGGCCAAGAGACCCAGTACTTC. Encoded protein: CASSLSGGQETQYF.

In DNA form, the CDR3 reads TGTGCCAGCATCGAGTGGGGTAACACTGAAGCTTTCTTT. It is translated as CASIEWGNTEAFF. The V call is TRBV6-5, the J call TRBJ1-1, with no clear D. V was cut by 7 bases and J by 2 bases, with 11 bases left in between. This CDR3 comprises 13 residues. From germline, CDR1 is MNHEY and CDR2 SVGAGI.

The genes are TRBV19 and TRBJ2-7; D might be TRBD1 (6 bases). The germline V gene encodes CDR1 LNHDA and CDR2 SQIVND (reference sequence). This CDR3 region has 13 residues. The germline V and J ends were trimmed by 8 bases and 1 base, with 12 bases remaining between them. This chain's CDR3 is CASSWGQSYEQYF. Here the CDR3 DNA reads TGTGCCAGTTCCTGGGGGCAGTCCTACGAGCAGTACTTC.

The chain is built from TRBV5-1 and TRBJ2-5; tentatively, D is TRBD1 or TRBD2 (5 bases each). Trimming left V 3 bases short and J 5 bases short, with 14 bases between. The germline CDR1 and CDR2 sequences are SGHRS and YFSETQ. CDR3 length: 14 residues. The CDR3 region has the DNA TGCGCCAGCAGCTGGGGACGTGGCTCCGAGACCCAGTACTTC. The encoded protein is CASSWGRGSETQYF.

V gene TRBV7-2 combines with J gene TRBJ2-7; 12 bases agree with TRBD2. Germline CDR1 and CDR2: SGHTA and FQGNSA. This CDR3 is built from 15 residues. The J segment lost 2 bases and the V segment lost 5 bases, leaving 4 bases of the junction unmatched. The CDR3 loop is CASSTGTSGPYEQYF. CDR3 DNA: TGTGCCAGCAGCACCGGGACTAGCGGGCCCTACGAGCAGTACTTC.

This chain links TRBV29-1 with TRBJ1-4; D may be TRBD1 (6 bases). V was shortened by 7 bases and J by 7 bases, with 13 bases between the two germline ends. This CDR3 has 12 residues. From germline, CDR1 is SQVTM and CDR2 ANQGSEA. The CDR3 DNA reads as TGCAGCGCCCGCAGGGGCAGTGAAAAACTGTTTTTT. Amino acid sequence: CSARRGSEKLFF.

This chain links TRBV7-2 with TRBJ1-2; 9 bases map to TRBD1. The CDR3 runs 16 residues. Germline V gives CDR1 SGHTA, CDR2 FQGNSA. The junction had 11 bases not matched to a gene; V was cut back by 1 base and J by 8 bases. CDR3 loop: CASSLGGSGQGSGYTF. Written as DNA, the CDR3 is TGTGCCAGCAGCTTAGGAGGTTCCGGACAGGGGAGCGGCTACACCTTC.